The rows below give T cell receptor beta chains drawn from one sample of a study of blood T cell repertoires in COVID-19. The protocol was immunoSEQ multiplex PCR, while the TCRdb copy is restricted to in-frame clones and leaves out a portion. Seen here are about 100,000 clones, around four fifths observed once, and the top ten hold 9% to 14%. Sequenced input: peripheral blood. The receptors here all came from a woman in her seventies with acute or convalescent COVID-19. Each CDR3 is given with its conserved first and last residue. Fields, in order: V gene, J gene, D gene, clone size, CDR3 protein, CDR3 DNA. D genes are given only for firm matches. Size tells how often a clone was seen (once, few, many) or the class of an expanded clone, and some rows leave it out.

>TRBV9|TRBJ1-3|.|.
CASSVLDGVFRNTIYF
TGTGCCAGCAGCGTCCTCGACGGAGTCTTCCGAAACACCATATATTTT
>TRBV12-3/TRBV12-4|TRBJ2-7|.|.
CASSFVESGEQYF
TGTGCCAGCAGTTTTGTGGAGTCGGGCGAGCAGTACTTC
>TRBV10-3|TRBJ2-1|.|once
CAISGTGNEQFF
TGTGCCATCAGTGGAACAGGGAATGAGCAGTTCTTC
>TRBV20-1|TRBJ1-2|TRBD1|.
CSAAGGSYTF
TGCAGTGCGGCAGGGGGCAGCTACACCTTC
>TRBV7-9|TRBJ1-4|TRBD1|few
CASSLAQTGLNEKLFF
TGTGCCAGCAGCTTGGCCCAGACAGGGCTTAATGAAAAACTGTTTTTT
>TRBV6-4|TRBJ1-1|.|.
CASSDDSTGNTEAFF
TGTGCCAGCAGTGACGATTCGACAGGGAACACTGAAGCTTTCTTT
>TRBV19|TRBJ1-5|.|.
CASSMSGERVNQPQHF
TGTGCCAGTAGTATGTCGGGGGAAAGGGTCAATCAGCCCCAGCATTTT
>TRBV9|TRBJ2-1|TRBD2|.
CASSVGLAGTYNEQFF
TGTGCCAGCAGCGTAGGGCTAGCGGGGACCTACAATGAGCAGTTCTTC
>TRBV2|TRBJ2-5|.|.
CASSINRERLYF
TGTGCCAGCAGTATCAACAGGGAACGTCTGTACTTC
>TRBV14|TRBJ2-3|TRBD1|.
CASSLRTGVGTDTQYF
TGTGCCAGCAGCCTCCGGACAGGGGTGGGCACAGATACGCAGTATTTT
>TRBV28|TRBJ1-5|.|.
CASRAQGEGNQPQHF
TGTGCCAGCAGAGCACAGGGTGAGGGCAATCAGCCCCAGCATTTT
>TRBV7-9|TRBJ2-2|.|few
CASSLGELFF
TGTGCCAGCAGCCTAGGGGAGCTGTTTTTT
>TRBV5-1|TRBJ1-1|.|.
CASSLVSVVNTEAFF
TGCGCCAGCAGCTTGGTCTCAGTGGTGAACACTGAAGCTTTCTTT
>TRBV7-6|TRBJ2-3|TRBD2|.
CASSQTASGATDTQYF
TGTGCCAGCAGCCAGACGGCTAGCGGGGCCACAGATACGCAGTATTTT
>TRBV19|TRBJ2-2|TRBD1|.
CASTLDRGTTGELFF
TGTGCCAGTACCCTGGACAGGGGCACCACCGGGGAGCTGTTTTTT
>TRBV2|TRBJ2-3|TRBD2|.
CASSEDGGAIDTQYF
TGTGCCAGCAGTGAAGACGGGGGGGCAATAGATACGCAGTATTTT
>TRBV9|TRBJ1-4|TRBD1|.
CASSVEDYPGGPTAEKLFF
TGTGCCAGCAGCGTAGAGGACTACCCAGGGGGCCCAACTGCCGAAAAACTGTTTTTT
>TRBV7-9|TRBJ1-4|.|.
CASSTQRSEEKLFF
TGTGCCAGCAGCACCCAGAGGTCGGAGGAAAAACTGTTTTTT
>TRBV6-5|TRBJ1-1|.|.
CASSLTGMNTEAFF
TGTGCCAGCAGCCTAACAGGGATGAACACTGAAGCTTTCTTT
>TRBV5-6|TRBJ2-5|TRBD2|.
CASSFPGTSGGPQETQYF
TGTGCCAGCAGCTTTCCCGGGACTAGCGGGGGGCCCCAAGAGACCCAGTACTTC
>TRBV6-2/TRBV6-3|TRBJ1-2|.|.
CASSTGPGDGYTF
TGTGCCAGCAGTACTGGGCCAGGGGACGGCTACACCTTC
>TRBV5-4|TRBJ1-4|TRBD1|.
CASSYGQGSTNEKLFF
TGTGCCAGCAGCTACGGACAGGGTTCGACTAATGAAAAACTGTTTTTT